Below are 24 T cell receptor beta chains sequenced from a single sample in a study of CD8 T cells in ankylosing spondylitis. TCRdb re-analysed the 5' RACE reads in MiXCR, keeping a single row per CDR3 protein. Among about 280,000 distinct CDR3 sequences listed, around 20% were seen once. Source material: blood, either unsorted or a sorted T cell fraction (not recorded which). The receptors shown here come from a male donor with ankylosing spondylitis or in good health (not recorded which).

This clonotype was seen a few times. The CDR3 is CASSQELAGPLFF. The CDR3 region has the DNA TGTGCCAGCAGCCAAGAACTAGCGGGTCCTTTGTTCTTC. This chain joins TRBV3-1 and TRBJ2-1; 9 nucleotides agree with TRBD2. Germline trimming cut 0 bases from V and 15 bases from J; bases unmatched to any gene: 6. The CDR3 contains 13 residues. The V gene's germline CDR1 is LGHDT and CDR2 YNNKEL (reference sequence).

This clonotype was observed at least ten times. This chain links TRBV20-1 with TRBJ2-3, with 8 positions matching TRBD1. The CDR3 has 17 amino acids. Germline CDR1 DFQATT, CDR2 SNEGSKA (reference sequence). Trimming took 0 bases from V and 2 from J; bases not matched to a gene: 10. CDR3 protein: CSARDWLGTGLTDTQYF. In nucleotides, the CDR3 is TGCAGTGCTAGAGATTGGTTAGGGACAGGTCTCACAGATACGCAGTATTTT.

This clonotype was observed once. The chain joins TRBV20-1 to TRBJ1-5, with TRBD1 identical over 10 bases. CDR1 and CDR2 (germline): DFQATT, SNEGSKA (reference sequence). The CDR3 contains 13 residues. V shed 6 bases, J shed 5 bases, and the junction held 4 bases outside the gene matches. This CDR3 is CSAEGTGDQPQHF. CDR3 nucleotide sequence: TGCAGTGCCGAAGGGACAGGGGATCAGCCCCAGCATTTT.

V and J are TRBV12-3 or TRBV12-4 and TRBJ2-5; TRBD1 agrees at 7 bases. With 1 base clipped from V and 4 bases from J, the junction kept 3 bases outside the gene matches. The CDR3 runs 14 residues. CDR3 amino acids: CASSLGGGVETQYF. CDR3 nucleotide sequence: TGTGCCAGCAGTTTAGGAGGGGGCGTAGAGACCCAGTACTTC.

The chain has TRBV20-1 and TRBJ1-6; a possible D gene is TRBD1 (5 bases). The germline V gene encodes CDR1 DFQATT and CDR2 SNEGSKA (reference sequence). This CDR3 region has 14 residues. Trimming took 6 bases from V and 6 from J, leaving 15 bases between them. The CDR3 nucleotides read TGCAGTGCCCCTCGGCAAAGGGGTAATTCACCCCTCCACTTT. This gives the protein CSAPRQRGNSPLHF.

The V call is TRBV18, the J call TRBJ2-2, with a possible D match to TRBD1 (6 bases). The germline V gene encodes CDR1 KGHSH and CDR2 LQKENI. V lost 4 bases and J lost 5, with 11 bases in between. The CDR3 runs 14 residues. The CDR3: CASSRNRETGELFF. The CDR3, as DNA: TGTGCCAGCTCACGGAACAGGGAAACCGGGGAGCTGTTTTTT.

This chain links TRBV7-8 with TRBJ2-1, with TRBD2 matching 13 bases. Looked up from germline, CDR1 is SGHVS and CDR2 is FQNEAQ. CDR3 size: 15 residues. V shed 9 bases, J shed 2 bases, and the junction held 4 bases outside the gene matches. CDR3 sequence: CASGTSGEAYNEQFF. CDR3 nucleotide sequence: TGTGCCAGTGGGACTAGCGGGGAGGCCTACAATGAGCAGTTCTTC.

This clonotype was counted between two and nine times. This chain links TRBV24-1 with TRBJ2-1; tentative D call: TRBD1 (5 bases). This CDR3 has 14 residues. Per the germline V gene, CDR1 is KGHDR and CDR2 is SFDVKD. The ends were cut back, 7 bases at V and 0 bases at J, with 9 bases in the middle. The CDR3 sequence: CATRYRSSYNEQFF. CDR3 coding DNA: TGTGCCACCAGGTACAGGAGCTCCTACAATGAGCAGTTCTTC.

The chain employs TRBV18 and TRBJ2-5, with no clear D. V lost 3 bases and J lost 1, with 9 bases in between. The CDR3 has 14 residues. The germline V gene encodes CDR1 KGHSH and CDR2 LQKENI. CDR3 sequence: CASSPGSFQETQYF. The CDR3 DNA sequence: TGTGCCAGCTCACCCGGATCCTTCCAAGAGACCCAGTACTTC. Drawing the rest from reference TRBV18 and TRBJ2-5, the complete variable domain is NAGVMQNPRHLVRRRGQEARLRCSPMKGHSHVYWYRQLPEEGLKFMVYLQKENIIDESGMPKERFSAEFPKEGPSILRIQQVVRGDSAAYFCASSPGSFQETQYFGPGTRLLVL.

The chain employs TRBV12-3 or TRBV12-4 and TRBJ2-3; 10 positions match TRBD1. V lost 5 bases, J lost 3 bases, and 8 bases stayed unmatched. This CDR3 contains 16 residues. CDR3 nucleotide sequence: TGTGCCAGCAGTCTTCGACAGGGGGCGTGGACAGATACGCAGTATTTT. Translating gives CASSLRQGAWTDTQYF.

This clonotype was seen a handful of times. The gene calls are TRBV4-2 and TRBJ2-5; maybe TRBD1 (6 bases). CDR1 LGHNA and CDR2 YNFKEQ come from the germline V gene. The CDR3 consists of 15 residues. V was pared by 2 bases and J by 2 bases, with 12 bases between. CDR3 residues: CASSQQAGQQETQYF. As DNA, the CDR3 is TGTGCCAGCAGCCAACAAGCCGGACAGCAAGAGACCCAGTACTTC.

The genes are TRBV5-1 and TRBJ2-1, with 7 bases aligning to TRBD2. This CDR3 is built from 15 residues. Trimming at V came to 0 bases and at J to 2 bases, leaving 2 bases not matched to a gene. Per germline, CDR1 SGHRS and CDR2 YFSETQ. The CDR3 region has the DNA TGCGCCAGCAGCTTGGACGCGGGGGCCTACAATGAGCAGTTCTTC. It yields the protein CASSLDAGAYNEQFF.

In its sample, this clonotype was seen a few times. This sequence joins TRBV14 and TRBJ2-3; D is ambiguous. Trimming removed 6 bases at V and 9 bases at J, with 10 bases between. Germline V gene sequence: CDR1 SGHDN, CDR2 FVKESK. CDR3 length: 11 amino acids. The DNA of the CDR3 is TGTGCCAGCAGTCTTCTAGGGACGCAGTATTTT. Translating gives CASSLLGTQYF.

This rearrangement joins TRBV28 to TRBJ2-6, with TRBD1 identical over 11 bases. Germline V gene lookup returns CDR1 MDHEN and CDR2 SYDVKM. V dropped 2 bases and J dropped 3; count of bases not matched to a gene: 3. This CDR3 is built from 17 residues. CDR3 in DNA: TGTGCCAGCAGTTTAGGACAGGGGGCAGGTGGGGCCAACGTCCTGACTTTC. This translates into CASSLGQGAGGANVLTF.

The rearrangement uses TRBV4-2 and TRBJ2-1, with 8 nucleotides matching TRBD2. Germline CDR1 and CDR2: LGHNA and YNFKEQ. CDR3 length: 16 amino acids. V was clipped by 0 bases and J by 2 bases; unmatched bases: 3. The CDR3 sequence is CASSQDSGGAYNEQFF. In nucleotides, the CDR3 is TGTGCCAGCAGCCAAGATTCGGGGGGGGCCTACAATGAGCAGTTCTTC.

This chain connects TRBV5-1 to TRBJ1-5; a weak D match, TRBD1 (5 bases). Germline-derived CDR1 and CDR2 are SGHRS and YFSETQ. There are 15 residues in the CDR3. Trimming took 0 bases from V and 6 from J, leaving 13 bases between them. This CDR3 reads CASSLAGEDGQPQHF. CDR3 nucleotides: TGCGCCAGCAGCTTGGCGGGGGAGGACGGTCAGCCCCAGCATTTT.

In the case of this clonotype: This may be a read error, as it is one base from a much larger clone. The chain uses TRBV5-1 and TRBJ1-6; TRBD1 matches 8 bases. Trimming took 2 bases from V and 4 from J; bases not matched to a gene: 5. CDR3 size: 16 residues. The germline V gene has CDR1 SGHRS and CDR2 YFSETQ. The CDR3 region has the DNA TGCGCCAGCAGCTTCGGACAGGGACAGTATAATTCACCCCTCCACTTT. Amino acid sequence: CASSFGQGQYNSPLHF.

The V call is TRBV28, the J call TRBJ2-7; D might be TRBD1 (5 bases). Germline assignment: CDR1 MDHEN and CDR2 SYDVKM. Trimming shortened V by 3 bases and J by 6 bases, and 9 bases separated the two germline ends. CDR3 length: 12 residues. CDR3 residues: CASSFRAGEQYV. The CDR3 DNA follows: TGTGCCAGCAGTTTCAGGGCCGGCGAGCAGTACGTC.

This clonotype came up a few times. The J gene is TRBJ2-1, the V gene TRBV6-5; TRBD2 matches 10 bases. The ends lost 2 bases at V and 8 bases at J; junction bases unmatched: 6. The germline V gene has CDR1 MNHEY and CDR2 SVGAGI. The CDR3 extends over 15 amino acids. The CDR3 here is CASSYRPSGGHEQFF. CDR3 sequence (DNA): TGTGCCAGCAGTTACCGGCCTAGCGGGGGCCATGAGCAGTTCTTC.

This clonotype was found a few times. This chain links TRBV28 with TRBJ2-3, with 8 positions matching TRBD1. J was trimmed by 8 bases and V by 3 bases; bases with no gene match: 1. Germline V gives CDR1 MDHEN, CDR2 SYDVKM. The CDR3 sequence is 12 residues long. Here the CDR3 DNA reads TGTGCCAGCAGTTTGACAGGGGCTACGCAGTATTTT. Its translation is CASSLTGATQYF.

This rearrangement joins TRBV4-2 to TRBJ2-5, with D perhaps TRBD1 (5 bases). This CDR3 contains 15 residues. Germline V gene data show CDR1 as LGHNA and CDR2 as YNFKEQ. Between the trimmed V and J ends, which lost 1 base and 5 bases, there was a span of 14 bases. This CDR3 reads CASSQGAGLGETQYF. The CDR3 nucleotides read TGTGCCAGCAGCCAAGGTGCAGGGCTTGGGGAGACCCAGTACTTC.

This clonotype was detected only once. One end of the junction does not line up with germline, which may come from a read error. The rearrangement uses TRBV7-8 and TRBJ1-6, with D possibly matching TRBD1 (6 bases). Looked up from germline, CDR1 is SGHVS and CDR2 is FQNEAQ. CDR3 length: 15 residues. CDR3: CASSPRQASNSPLHF. Here the CDR3 DNA reads TGTGCCAGCAGCCCTAGACAGGCGTCTAATTCGCCCCTCCACTTT.

The chain is built from TRBV6-1 and TRBJ1-5; D remains ambiguous. The CDR3 extends over 12 amino acids. Germline V gives CDR1 MNHNS, CDR2 SASEGT. Trimming pared 9 bases from V and 4 bases from J, leaving 10 bases between. In nucleotides, the CDR3 is TGTGCCAGTTGTCACAGAAATCAGCCCCAGCATTTT. It codes for CASCHRNQPQHF.

This clonotype has more than one count but fewer than ten. One end of the junction fails to match germline, which may point to a read error. The chain combines TRBV7-7 with TRBJ1-2, with 7 bases aligning to TRBD1. This CDR3 is 15 amino acids long. CDR1 SSHAT and CDR2 FNYEAQ come from the germline V gene (reference sequence). CDR3 amino acids: CASRHGQAAVCGYTF. In nucleotides, the CDR3 is TGTGCTAGCAGACACGGACAGGCCGCGGTATGTGGCTACACCTTC.